These 16 T cell receptor beta chains share one sample of origin, sequenced in a study of T cells generated in artificial thymic organoids. Their recognized antigens are unknown. Separate semi-nested PCRs amplified TCRalpha and TCRbeta libraries using constant-region reverse primers in TRAC or TRBC. TCRdb redid the calling of the 5' RACE reads with MiXCR, one entry per CDR3 protein. Of more than 6,000 distinct CDR3 sequences listed, 20% to 30% are singletons. Artificial thymic organoids aggregated human hematopoietic stem and progenitor cells with human DLL1-expressing MS5 murine stromal cells. Organoids were seeded with FACS-purified CD34+CD3- stem and progenitor cells depleted of residual T cells. What was sequenced was naive CD8+ T cells grown in artificial thymic organoids from cord blood stem and progenitor cells. Described subset: CD3+TCRalphabeta+CD8SP T cells; for blood, CD45RO-CCR7+ naive CD8+ T cells. These TCRs come from a human donor who gave cord blood stem cells for thymic organoid culture, a cardiac surgery patient who gave postnatal thymus, or a blood donor (not recorded which).

This clonotype was seen more than once but under ten times. The chain recombines TRBV20-1 with TRBJ2-3; D is undetermined. The V gene lost 3 bases and the J gene lost 3 bases, with 4 bases spanning the gap. This CDR3 has 11 amino acids. CDR1 DFQATT and CDR2 SNEGSKA come from the germline V gene (reference sequence). This chain's CDR3 is CSASRTDTQYF. In DNA, the CDR3 is TGCAGTGCTAGCCGGACAGATACGCAGTATTTT.

The CDR3 loop is CASSLESLQETQYF. CDR3 bases: TGTGCCAGCAGCTTAGAGTCGTTGCAGGAGACCCAGTACTTC. The chain is built from TRBV7-2 and TRBJ2-5, with D unclear. V lost 1 base to trimming and J lost 5 bases, with 11 bases between them. The CDR3 has 14 residues. Per the germline V gene, CDR1 is SGHTA and CDR2 is FQGNSA.

This chain links TRBV10-3 with TRBJ2-7; D perhaps matches TRBD1 (6 bases). V was shortened by 6 bases and J by 0 bases, with 9 bases between the two germline ends. There are 13 residues in the CDR3. CDR1 and CDR2 (germline): ENHRY, SYGVKD. CDR3 DNA sequence: TGTGCCATCAGACAGGGATTCTCCTACGAGCAGTACTTC. Translation gives CAIRQGFSYEQYF.

The genes are TRBV29-1 and TRBJ2-1, with no clear D. The CDR3 covers 11 residues. V lost 6 bases and J lost 5, with 8 bases in between. CDR1 SQVTM and CDR2 ANQGSEA come from the germline V gene. The CDR3 spells CSVRMDNEQFF. Here the CDR3 DNA reads TGCAGCGTCAGGATGGACAATGAGCAGTTCTTC.

This clonotype came up a few times. This rearrangement joins TRBV6-6 to TRBJ1-6; D may be TRBD1 (5 bases). The CDR3 is 14 residues long. V was shortened by 1 base and J by 7 bases, with 8 bases between the two germline ends. Germline assignment: CDR1 MNHNY and CDR2 SVGAGI (reference sequence). The CDR3 reads CASSYFGGNSPLHF. The CDR3 nucleotides read TGTGCCAGCAGTTACTTCGGGGGGAATTCACCCCTCCACTTT.

The V and J genes are TRBV7-9 and TRBJ2-2; maybe TRBD2 (5 bases). The V and J ends lost 1 base and 8 bases respectively, with 23 bases between them. Germline CDR1 and CDR2: SEHNR and FQNEAQ (reference sequence). There are 18 residues in the CDR3. Here the CDR3 DNA reads TGTGCCAGCAGCTTAGGCTCACACCCGTGGCAGAGGGCAGGGGAGCTGTTTTTT. It encodes CASSLGSHPWQRAGELFF.

This clonotype is termed medium-sized (0.01 to 0.1%). The chain combines TRBV4-1 with TRBJ2-7, with a tentative D call TRBD2 (6 bases). The CDR3 length is 16 residues. The V end lost 0 bases, the J end lost 4 bases, and 16 bases lay between the germline ends. The V gene's germline CDR1 is MGHRA and CDR2 YSYEKL. The CDR3 sequence: CASSQDRRDWPYEQYF. The CDR3 region has the DNA TGCGCCAGCAGCCAAGATAGGAGGGACTGGCCGTACGAGCAGTACTTC.

By sample fraction, this clonotype is medium-sized. The rearrangement links TRBV4-3 to TRBJ2-6, with no clear D. CDR1 and CDR2 from the germline V gene are LGHNA and YSLEER. The CDR3 is 16 residues long. Trimming took 0 bases from V and 0 from J, leaving 6 bases between them. CDR3 DNA: TGCGCCAGCAGCCAAGACGTAGGCTCTGGGGCCAACGTCCTGACTTTC. This codes for CASSQDVGSGANVLTF.

This clonotype was seen a handful of times. CDR3 coding DNA: TGTGCCAGTAGCTGGGGAGGGTCGAGGGGAAATCAGCCCCAGCATTTT. Its protein is CASSWGGSRGNQPQHF. V gene TRBV19 combines with J gene TRBJ1-5; possible D gene TRBD1, 5 bases. V lost 6 bases to trimming and J lost 4 bases, with 19 bases between them. The CDR3 extends over 16 amino acids. CDR1 LNHDA and CDR2 SQIVND come from the germline V gene (reference sequence).

In its sample, this clonotype was seen a few times. This sequence joins TRBV7-2 and TRBJ2-1, with D possibly called TRBD1 or TRBD2 (5 bases each). Looked up from germline, CDR1 is SGHTA and CDR2 is FQGNSA. V lost 6 bases to trimming and J lost 0 bases, with 12 bases between them. The CDR3 runs 15 residues. This CDR3 reads CASRGERCSYNEQFF. The DNA of the CDR3 is TGTGCCAGCAGGGGGGAGCGGTGCTCCTACAATGAGCAGTTCTTC.

This clonotype came up a few times. V usage is TRBV7-6 and J usage is TRBJ1-5, with TRBD1 matching 7 bases. Germline-derived CDR1 and CDR2 are SGHVS and FNYEAQ. With V trimmed by 4 bases and J by 1 base, 7 bases remained unmatched. This CDR3 spans 16 amino acids. The CDR3 nucleotides are TGTGCCAGCAGCTCTCTGACAGGGCGGAGCAATCAGCCCCAGCATTTT. Protein product: CASSSLTGRSNQPQHF.

About this clonotype: This sequence may be a read error, since a much larger clone differs from it by one base. Written as DNA, the CDR3 is TGTGCCAGCAGGCCCAGTTGCGGGGAAAAAGGCTACACCTTC. Its protein is CASRPSCGEKGYTF. This chain links TRBV6-1 with TRBJ1-2; D gene ambiguous. Trimming removed 6 bases at V and 8 bases at J, with 19 bases between. Germline CDR1 MNHNS, CDR2 SASEGT. This CDR3 spans 14 amino acids.

This clonotype was counted a few times. The rearrangement uses TRBV19 and TRBJ1-5; D possibly corresponds to TRBD1 (6 bases). CDR1 and CDR2 from the germline V gene are LNHDA and SQIVND (reference sequence). The V end lost 6 bases, the J end lost 0 bases, and 12 bases lay between the germline ends. The CDR3 loop spans 15 amino acids. The DNA for the CDR3 is TGTGCCAGTAGCTGGACAGTTTATAGCAATCAGCCCCAGCATTTT. It translates to CASSWTVYSNQPQHF.

The V gene is TRBV5-1, the J gene TRBJ2-7, with TRBD2 matching 8 bases. Germline V CDR1 and CDR2: SGHRS, YFSETQ. The length of the CDR3 is 15 residues. Losses at the gene ends were 4 bases for V and 0 bases for J; bases not matched to a gene: 6. The CDR3 is CASSPSGGLSYEQYF. The CDR3 coding sequence is TGCGCCAGCAGCCCCAGCGGGGGTCTCTCCTACGAGCAGTACTTC. The complete variable domain, with remaining parts taken from reference TRBV5-1 and TRBJ2-7, reads KAGVTQTPRYLIKTRGQQVTLSCSPISGHRSVSWYQQTPGQGLQFLFEYFSETQRNKGNFPGRFSGRQFSNSRSEMNVSTLELGDSALYLCASSPSGGLSYEQYFGPGTRLTVT.

The chain carries TRBV19 and TRBJ2-1; D might be TRBD2 (7 bases). V was pared by 8 bases and J by 2 bases, with 13 bases between. The germline CDR1 and CDR2 sequences are LNHDA and SQIVND (reference sequence). The CDR3 has 14 amino acids. The CDR3 is CASGLGGPYNEQFF. CDR3 coding DNA: TGTGCCAGTGGCCTCGGGGGGCCCTACAATGAGCAGTTCTTC.

The chain recombines TRBV28 with TRBJ1-1, with D uncertain. The CDR3 sequence is 13 residues long. Trimming took off 6 bases at V and 8 bases at J, with 16 bases between the two ends. Germline CDR1 reads MDHEN; CDR2 reads SYDVKM. CDR3 DNA: TGTGCCAGCAGCTTAATCTGCGGACCCGAAGCTTTCTTT. This encodes CASSLICGPEAFF.